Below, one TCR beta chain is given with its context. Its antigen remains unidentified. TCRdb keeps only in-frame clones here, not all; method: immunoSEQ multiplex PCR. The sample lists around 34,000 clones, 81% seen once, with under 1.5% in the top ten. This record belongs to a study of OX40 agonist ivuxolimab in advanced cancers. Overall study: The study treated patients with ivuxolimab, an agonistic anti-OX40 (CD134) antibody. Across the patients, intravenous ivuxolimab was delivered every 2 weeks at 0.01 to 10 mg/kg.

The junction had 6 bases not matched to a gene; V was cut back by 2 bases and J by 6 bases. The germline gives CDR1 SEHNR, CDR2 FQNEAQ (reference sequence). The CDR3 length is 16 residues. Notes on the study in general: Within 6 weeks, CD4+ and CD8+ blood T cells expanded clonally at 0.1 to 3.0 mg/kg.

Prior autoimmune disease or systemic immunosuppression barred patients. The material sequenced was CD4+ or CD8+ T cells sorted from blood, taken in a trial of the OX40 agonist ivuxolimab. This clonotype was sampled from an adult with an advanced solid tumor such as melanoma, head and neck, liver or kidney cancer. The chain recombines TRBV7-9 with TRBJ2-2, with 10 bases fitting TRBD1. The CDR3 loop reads CASSLRPGQGPGELFF. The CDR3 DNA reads TGTGCCAGCAGCTTACGGCCGGGACAGGGGCCCGGGGAGCTGTTTTTT.